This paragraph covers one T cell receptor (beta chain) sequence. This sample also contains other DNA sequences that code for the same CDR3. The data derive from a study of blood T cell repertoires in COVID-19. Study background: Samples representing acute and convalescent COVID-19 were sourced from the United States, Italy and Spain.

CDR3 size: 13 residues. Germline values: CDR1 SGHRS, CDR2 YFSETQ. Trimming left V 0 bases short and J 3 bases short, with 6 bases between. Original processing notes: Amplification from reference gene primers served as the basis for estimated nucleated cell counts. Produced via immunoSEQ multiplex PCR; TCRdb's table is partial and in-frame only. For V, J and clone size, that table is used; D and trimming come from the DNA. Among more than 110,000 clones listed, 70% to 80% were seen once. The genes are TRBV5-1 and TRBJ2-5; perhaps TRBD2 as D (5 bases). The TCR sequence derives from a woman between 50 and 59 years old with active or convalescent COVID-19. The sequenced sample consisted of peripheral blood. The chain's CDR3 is CASSLVREETQYF. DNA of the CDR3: TGCGCCAGCAGCTTGGTGAGGGAAGAGACCCAGTACTTC.